This T cell receptor beta chain stems from a study of control samples from healthy donors and cancer patients. Measured with immunoSEQ multiplex PCR; TCRdb has only the in-frame clones, and not every one. The sample has tens of thousands of clones; 87% are singletons. The V and J ends lost 2 bases and 4 bases respectively, with 17 bases between them. Looked up from germline, CDR1 is ENHRY and CDR2 is SYGVKD. The CDR3 length is 16 residues. Sample: PBMCs. This TCR came from a woman in her sixties or seventies with lung cancer. The gene calls are TRBV10-3 and TRBJ1-2; D call uncertain. The CDR3 DNA follows: TGTGCCATCAGTGAGGCGCTTGGGCAGAGATTCTATGGCTACACCTTC. This gives the protein CAISEALGQRFYGYTF.